A single sample is the source of the 27 T cell receptor beta chains below, sequenced in a study of T-cell memory formation after mild COVID-19. MiXCR, applied by TCRdb to the 5' RACE reads, yields one record per CDR3 protein. The table shows roughly 110,000 distinct CDR3 sequences, with under 15% occurring only once. Sequencing was carried out using PBMCs or a T cell subset sorted from them (not recorded which). The receptors were gathered from an adult woman who had mild COVID-19 (a few samples of this study predate the infection). Cell type and time point are not known.

There are a few counts of this clonotype. The V call is TRBV27, the J call TRBJ2-1; TRBD2 aligns across 11 bases. CDR3 size: 18 residues. Looked up from germline, CDR1 is MNHEY and CDR2 is SMNVEV (reference sequence). With 4 bases clipped from V and 5 bases from J, the junction kept 13 bases outside the gene matches. In nucleotides, the CDR3 is TGTGCCAGCAGTTCCAGAGCCCTAGCGGGAGGTTACCACAATGAGCAGTTCTTC. As protein: CASSSRALAGGYHNEQFF.

This clonotype was observed many times. The chain joins TRBV7-9 to TRBJ2-5; 11 bases fit TRBD1. After removal of 6 bases from V and 5 bases from J, the junction contained 11 bases not matched to a gene. The CDR3 runs to 16 residues. CDR1 is SEHNR and CDR2 is FQNEAQ in the germline V gene (reference sequence). The CDR3 coding sequence is TGTGCCAGCAGTTTTCGGACAGGGGGCCTGGGGGAGACCCAGTACTTC. Amino acids: CASSFRTGGLGETQYF.

This clonotype was found once. The chain links TRBV7-8 to TRBJ2-7; 8 positions agree with TRBD1. The CDR3 has 18 residues. V gave up 5 bases and J gave up 6 bases; unmatched junction bases: 21. Germline lookup yields CDR1 SGHVS and CDR2 FQNEAQ. The CDR3: CASSRFTLWGDRYLEQYF. In nucleotides, the CDR3 is TGTGCCAGCAGCCGTTTCACGCTATGGGGGGACAGGTATCTCGAGCAGTACTTC.

This clonotype appeared a few times. The chain carries TRBV27 and TRBJ2-2, with TRBD1 identical over 9 bases. After removal of 4 bases from V and 4 bases from J, the junction contained 10 bases not matched to a gene. In germline, CDR1 is MNHEY, CDR2 SMNVEV (reference sequence). The CDR3 spans 17 residues. This CDR3 reads CASSSTGGSLFTGELFF. The CDR3 DNA is TGTGCCAGCAGTTCTACAGGGGGCTCCCTCTTCACCGGGGAGCTGTTTTTT.

The rearrangement links TRBV5-1 to TRBJ1-1, with D maybe TRBD1 (5 bases). The length of the CDR3 is 16 residues. Germline CDR1 is SGHRS and CDR2 is YFSETQ. V was clipped by 0 bases and J by 0 bases, with 12 bases between them. The chain's CDR3 is CASSLGLGGMNTEAFF. The CDR3 region has the DNA TGCGCCAGCAGCTTGGGGTTGGGGGGGATGAACACTGAAGCTTTCTTT.

The chain is built from TRBV24-1 and TRBJ1-5; perhaps TRBD1 as D (5 bases). CDR1 KGHDR and CDR2 SFDVKD come from the germline V gene. V dropped 4 bases and J dropped 7 bases, with 13 bases sitting between them. The CDR3 sequence is 14 residues long. In DNA form, the CDR3 reads TGTGCCACCAGTGAGTTCGACGGGGACCAGCCCCAGCATTTT. It is translated as CATSEFDGDQPQHF.

This clonotype was counted between two and nine times. The DNA for the CDR3 is TGTGCCAGCAGCGTGGCATTTGGAGATACGCAGTATTTT. Protein sequence: CASSVAFGDTQYF. The chain uses TRBV12-3 or TRBV12-4 and TRBJ2-3; D not resolved. The CDR3 consists of 13 residues. Trimming took off 6 bases at V and 5 bases at J, with 12 bases between the two ends.

This clonotype has a handful of counts. V is TRBV7-8 and J is TRBJ2-7; 9 positions agree with TRBD1. The CDR3 consists of 14 residues. Germline V CDR1 and CDR2: SGHVS, FQNEAQ. V shed 5 bases and J 5 bases; nucleotides not matched to a gene: 7. The CDR3 here is CASSVRDRAHEQYF. The CDR3 DNA reads as TGTGCCAGCAGCGTCCGGGACAGGGCCCACGAGCAGTACTTC.

This clonotype occurred many times. The V call is TRBV20-1, the J call TRBJ2-1, with TRBD1 as a possible D gene (6 bases). With 1 base removed from V and 4 bases from J, the gap between germline ends came to 14 bases. Germline-derived CDR1 and CDR2 are DFQATT and SNEGSKA (reference sequence). This CDR3 is built from 15 residues. The DNA of the CDR3 is TGCAGTGCTAGAGGGGAAGGACAGATATACAATGAGCAGTTCTTC. It is translated as CSARGEGQIYNEQFF.

A few counts support this clonotype. This sequence joins TRBV13 and TRBJ2-5, with 8 bases matching TRBD1. Losses at the gene ends were 5 bases for V and 5 bases for J; bases not matched to a gene: 7. CDR3 size: 14 residues. Germline loops: CDR1 PRHDT, CDR2 FYEKMQ (reference sequence). The CDR3 loop is CASSMQGARETQYF. The DNA for the CDR3 is TGTGCCAGCAGCATGCAGGGGGCGCGGGAGACCCAGTACTTC.

The chain combines TRBV12-3 or TRBV12-4 with TRBJ2-2; 9 nucleotides agree with TRBD1. The CDR3 is made up of 15 amino acids. V gave up 5 bases and J gave up 6 bases; unmatched junction bases: 7. The CDR3 reads CASSLRTGVPGELFF. The CDR3 coding sequence is TGTGCCAGCAGTCTCAGGACAGGGGTTCCCGGGGAGCTGTTTTTT.

This chain connects TRBV20-1 to TRBJ2-1; 9 bases align to TRBD2. J lost 3 bases, V lost 1 base, and 4 bases had no gene match. CDR3 length: 15 amino acids. CDR1 is DFQATT, CDR2 SNEGSKA, per germline (reference sequence). CDR3 nucleotide sequence: TGCAGTGCTAGAGTTAGCGGGGGAGTCTACAATGAGCAGTTCTTC. It yields the protein CSARVSGGVYNEQFF.

The chain has TRBV19 and TRBJ1-1; D is possibly TRBD1 (6 bases). Trimming cost V 6 bases and J 0 bases, with 11 bases left between them. The CDR3 covers 14 residues. Germline CDR1 LNHDA, CDR2 SQIVND (reference sequence). The CDR3 DNA reads TGTGCCAGTAGGGAGGACAGCTTGAACACTGAAGCTTTCTTT. Protein sequence: CASREDSLNTEAFF.

The chain links TRBV15 to TRBJ2-3; perhaps TRBD1 as D (6 bases). CDR1 and CDR2 (germline): LNHNV, YYDKDF (reference sequence). The CDR3 is 15 amino acids. Trimming removed 1 base at V and 4 bases at J, with 12 bases between. The CDR3 DNA is TGTGCCACCAGCAGAGTTACAGGGATCGCAGATACGCAGTATTTT. Translation gives CATSRVTGIADTQYF. The variable domain in full, with the rest retrieved from reference TRBV15 and TRBJ2-3, is DAMVIQNPRYQVTQFGKPVTLSCSQTLNHNVMYWYQQKSSQAPKLLFHYYDKDFNNEADTPDNFQSRRPNTSFCFLDIRSPGLGDTAMYLCATSRVTGIADTQYFGPGTRLTVL.

There are many counts of this clonotype. The genes are TRBV9 and TRBJ2-1; D gene uncertain. The CDR3 is 12 amino acids. The V and J ends lost 0 bases and 14 bases respectively, with 12 bases between them. Germline V gene lookup returns CDR1 SGDLS and CDR2 YYNGEE. CDR3 nucleotides: TGTGCCAGCAGCGTAGGGCCCATAAGAAAGTTCTTC. Encoded protein: CASSVGPIRKFF.

This clonotype was detected only a few times. This rearrangement joins TRBV27 to TRBJ1-1; D may be TRBD1 (6 bases). The CDR3 is made up of 13 amino acids. Germline loops: CDR1 MNHEY, CDR2 SMNVEV (reference sequence). Trimming took 5 bases from V and 8 from J, leaving 15 bases between them. In nucleotides, the CDR3 is TGTGCCAGCAGTATTTCCCATACAGGGGAAGCTTTCTTT. Translation: CASSISHTGEAFF.

The rearrangement links TRBV4-1 to TRBJ2-5; 10 bases line up with TRBD2. CDR3 length: 16 residues. V lost 0 bases, J lost 5 bases, and 6 bases stayed unmatched. Germline V gene data show CDR1 as MGHRA and CDR2 as YSYEKL. This CDR3 is CASSQEGSGGAETQYF. CDR3 DNA sequence: TGCGCCAGCAGCCAAGAAGGCAGCGGGGGGGCGGAGACCCAGTACTTC.

This clonotype was recorded a few times. The rearrangement uses TRBV15 and TRBJ1-3, with D uncertain. Germline loops: CDR1 LNHNV, CDR2 YYDKDF (reference sequence). V lost 6 bases and J lost 2, with 11 bases in between. The CDR3 totals 14 residues. The CDR3 DNA follows: TGTGCCACCAGGGACTCCGCGGCTGGAAACACCATATATTTT. Amino acid sequence: CATRDSAAGNTIYF.

Only a few counts were recorded for this clonotype. This rearrangement joins TRBV4-1 to TRBJ2-7; D may be TRBD2 (5 bases). Trimming removed 0 bases at V and 7 bases at J, with 19 bases between. The CDR3 is 16 residues long. The germline CDR1 and CDR2 sequences are MGHRA and YSYEKL. CDR3 sequence reads: CASSQDGEPSIVEQYF. In DNA form, the CDR3 reads TGCGCCAGCAGCCAAGATGGAGAGCCTAGCATCGTGGAGCAGTACTTC.

The chain recombines TRBV7-9 with TRBJ2-7; D perhaps matches TRBD1 (6 bases). This CDR3 is 13 amino acids long. The germline V gene has CDR1 SEHNR and CDR2 FQNEAQ (reference sequence). V lost 6 bases, J lost 3 bases, and 12 bases lay in between. The CDR3 DNA reads as TGTGCCAGCAGATCTCCAGGGGACTACGAGCAGTACTTC. Amino acids: CASRSPGDYEQYF. Full variable domain (rest looked up from reference TRBV7-9 and TRBJ2-7): DTGVSQNPRHKITKRGQNVTFRCDPISEHNRLYWYRQTLGQGPEFLTYFQNEAQLEKSRLLSDRFSAERPKGSFSTLEIQRTEQGDSAMYLCASRSPGDYEQYFGPGTRLTVT.

This clonotype was counted ten times or more. The rearrangement uses TRBV20-1 and TRBJ2-5, with a possible D match to TRBD2 (6 bases). Trimming took 1 base from V and 7 from J, leaving 13 bases between them. CDR1 and CDR2 from the germline V gene are DFQATT and SNEGSKA (reference sequence). CDR3 length: 13 amino acids. CDR3 nucleotide sequence: TGCAGTGCTAGAGGGTTGGAGGGCGTGACCCAGTACTTC. This codes for CSARGLEGVTQYF.

This clonotype was counted many times. The chain employs TRBV5-1 and TRBJ2-1, with D possibly matching TRBD2 (6 bases). Trimming removed 0 bases at V and 3 bases at J, with 16 bases between. This CDR3 has 17 amino acids. Germline V gene data show CDR1 as SGHRS and CDR2 as YFSETQ. The CDR3 region has the DNA TGCGCCAGCAGCTTGGTACCGCGGGACGGATACTACAATGAGCAGTTCTTC. Protein: CASSLVPRDGYYNEQFF.

This rearrangement joins TRBV27 to TRBJ1-1, with TRBD1 matching over 8 bases. V shed 5 bases, J shed 2 bases, and the junction held 10 bases outside the gene matches. The CDR3 loop spans 16 amino acids. Germline V gene sequence: CDR1 MNHEY, CDR2 SMNVEV (reference sequence). CDR3 loop: CASSPLPGQGNTEAFF. CDR3 in DNA: TGTGCCAGCAGTCCACTTCCCGGACAGGGAAACACTGAAGCTTTCTTT.

The chain links TRBV9 to TRBJ2-2; 9 bases map to TRBD2. The CDR3 runs 15 residues. Germline-derived CDR1 and CDR2 are SGDLS and YYNGEE. After removal of 4 bases from V and 7 bases from J, the junction contained 8 bases not matched to a gene. The CDR3 here is CASSLPSGVGGELFF. In DNA form, the CDR3 reads TGTGCCAGCAGCTTGCCTAGCGGGGTTGGCGGGGAGCTGTTTTTT.

On this clonotype: The junction shows a germline mismatch at one end, possibly a read error. The chain links TRBV7-7 to TRBJ2-2, with TRBD1 matching 9 bases. The germline gives CDR1 SSHAT, CDR2 FNYEAQ (reference sequence). The CDR3 is made up of 16 amino acids. The CDR3 is CASSSTGGADTGDLFF. The CDR3 DNA sequence: TGTGCCAGCAGCTCCACAGGGGGCGCGGACACCGGGGATCTGTTTTTT.

The gene calls are TRBV7-7 and TRBJ2-2; D not resolved. V lost 3 bases to trimming and J lost 3 bases, with 5 bases between them. Germline loops: CDR1 SSHAT, CDR2 FNYEAQ (reference sequence). CDR3 length: 13 residues. The CDR3 protein is CASSFAHTGELFF. DNA for the CDR3: TGTGCCAGCAGCTTCGCCCACACCGGGGAGCTGTTTTTT. The entire variable domain, with the rest obtained from reference TRBV7-7 and TRBJ2-2, is as follows: GAGVSQSPRYKVTKRGQDVTLRCDPISSHATLYWYQQALGQGPEFLTYFNYEAQPDKSGLPSDRFSAERPEGSISTLTIQRTEQRDSAMYRCASSFAHTGELFFGEGSRLTVL.

CDR3 nucleotides: TGTGCCAGCAGTTTAGAGGACTTCACAGATACGCAGTATTTT. Translated: CASSLEDFTDTQYF. The V and J genes are TRBV28 and TRBJ2-3, with D tentatively TRBD2 (5 bases). CDR1 is MDHEN, CDR2 SYDVKM, per germline. The CDR3 loop spans 14 amino acids. Trimming removed 2 bases from V and 2 bases from J, with 8 bases in between.